The 2 T cell receptor beta chains below all came from one sample that was sequenced in a study of blood T cell repertoires in COVID-19. Sequencing used immunoSEQ multiplex PCR; TCRdb keeps in-frame clones, though not all of them. This table has under 45,000 clones, around four fifths appearing once. Sample: peripheral blood. The source of these receptors is a human donor in a cohort sampled during active COVID-19.

The chain has TRBV9 and TRBJ2-2; 9 bases map to TRBD2. This CDR3 has 16 residues. The V and J ends lost 3 bases and 3 bases, in that order; junction bases with no gene match: 6. Germline values: CDR1 SGDLS, CDR2 YYNGEE. The CDR3 DNA reads TGTGCCAGCAGCGGACCTAGCGGGATCGACACCGGGGAGCTGTTTTTT. It yields the protein CASSGPSGIDTGELFF.

The V gene is TRBV5-8, the J gene TRBJ1-2; 9 bases are shared with TRBD1. Per the germline V gene, CDR1 is SGHTS and CDR2 is YDEGEE. V shed 4 bases, J shed 3 bases, and the junction held 4 bases outside the gene matches. This CDR3 is 14 amino acids long. This chain's CDR3 is CASSSGTGYYGYTF. The CDR3 DNA sequence: TGTGCCAGCAGCAGCGGGACAGGGTACTATGGCTACACCTTC. Combining the CDR3 with reference TRBV5-8 and TRBJ1-2 gives the whole variable domain EAGVTQSPTHLIKTRGQQATLRCSPISGHTSVYWYQQALGLGLQFLLWYDEGEERNRGNFPPRFSGRQFPNYSSELNVNALELEDSALYLCASSSGTGYYGYTFGSGTRLTVV.